This T cell receptor (beta chain) emerged from a study of Ad26.COV2.S vaccination and SARS-CoV-2 variants (dated by TCRdb to the early 2020s). About the study as a whole: Donors in the vaccine arm were drawn from COV1001, a phase I-IIa trial of Ad26.COV2.S in healthy adults that was multicentre, randomized, double-blind and placebo-controlled. Blinding of investigators to trial group allocation was maintained during experiments and outcome assessment. Sequencing of the TCRbeta repertoire served to evaluate the specificity and breadth of SARS-CoV-2-reactive T cell receptors following Ad26.COV2.S vaccination. Ad26.COV2.S was administered intramuscularly at a dose of 5x10^10 or 1x10^11 viral particles, either as one shot or as two shots given 56 days apart. The TCR-sequenced set comprised approximately 32 samples: about 19 Ad26.COV2.S vaccine recipients, 5 placebo recipients and 8 SARS-CoV-2 convalescent individuals. Trial participants were randomized into five groups of five: low-dose or high-dose Ad26.COV2.S given once or twice, or placebo on both occasions. Overall study outcomes, separate from this receptor: Comparing responses between vaccine doses or regimens was not something the study was powered to do. The authors noted that total T cell responses may have been underestimated by the TCR breadth and depth analyses. Ad26.COV2.S recipients had higher spike-specific TCR breadth than placebo recipients (P = 0.0014). Vaccine and placebo recipients had similar non-spike TCR breadth, a finding consistent with the vaccine containing only spike. After vaccination, substantial breadth of spike-specific CD8+ and CD4+ T cell responses was reported.

Regarding this clone: The target of this receptor is not known. Nothing much larger sits one base from this clone, and base qualities are not available.

The immunoSEQ Assay was used to sequence TCRbeta CDR3 regions. After extraction, genomic DNA underwent amplification by bias-controlled multiplex PCR, followed by high-throughput sequencing. The authors processed their data as follows. To quantify the absolute abundance of every unique TCRbeta CDR3 region, sequences were collapsed and filtered. T cell fraction was estimated by normalizing TCRbeta template counts to usable DNA, with usable DNA measured through amplification of reference genes found in all nucleated cells. Repertoire TCRs were annotated as SARS-CoV-2-specific by exact matching of V gene, CDR3 amino acid sequence and J gene to a known reactive TCR set. The reference SARS-CoV-2 TCR set was derived from MIRA and filtered for enrichment in COVID-19-positive ImmuneCODE repertoires, a step that removed public or cross-reactive TCRs. Drawing on the MIRA antigens, annotated TCRs were analysed further at the level of specific ORF or position within ORF. Depth was the summed frequency of annotated unique rearrangements, while breadth was defined as annotated unique rearrangements over total unique productive rearrangements. Two-sided Wilcoxon rank-sum tests were used to compare TCR breadth between groups. In TCRdb, the immuneACCESS table is reduced to in-frame sequences with V and J assigned. These tables do not hold every clone; where another copy was compared, an unresolved V gene accounts for under half, and the others remain unexplained. The DNA gave D and trimming, while V, J and clone size come from that table. The sample yields roughly 700,000 clones; roughly 90% were counted once. The ten most abundant clones make up approximately 1.5% of the sample.

From the cysteine up to the phenylalanine, the CDR3 has a length of 14 residues. Only the CDR3 portion is preserved as DNA: 42 bases, with reading frame beginning at the first base. Based on the germline V gene, the CDR1 and CDR2 sequences are SNHLY and FYNNEI. V drops 4 bases and J drops 3 bases, leaving 12 bases in between. The sample's treatment or condition label is to be understood as: some 20 received Ad26.COV2.S at low or high dose, single or two shots; about 5 received placebo; per-sample allocation not given. Repertoires of vaccine and placebo recipients were sequenced from samples taken on day 63 after the first injection. Between 29 July and 7 August 2020, Cohort 1b enrolled fewer than 30 adults aged 18-55 years at one site in Boston, USA. Ad26.COV2.S was a replication-incompetent adenovirus type 26 vector that expressed a prefusion-stabilized SARS-CoV-2 spike protein derived from the original Wuhan strain.

This receptor was taken from a person aged 18-60 years who received the Ad26.COV2.S COVID-19 vaccine or a placebo. This specimen consisted of peripheral blood, obtained in a trial of Ad26.COV2.S vaccine versus placebo. The chain was built from TRBV2 and TRBJ1-2, with TRBD1 perhaps the D gene, on 5 matching bases. The nucleotides are TGTGCCAGCAGTGCCCAGACAGACGACTATGGCTACACCTTC. The translation is CASSAQTDDYGYTF.